The source of this T cell receptor (beta chain) is a study of glioma-infiltrating T cells after dendritic cell vaccination. Described time point: after dendritic cell vaccination, including at tumor progression/relapse. Isocitrate dehydrogenase mutation was absent in all glioblastoma patients. PBMC sampling occurred before vaccination, two weeks after the third dose, and at progression. In germline, CDR1 is MNHEY, CDR2 SVGAGI. Germline trimming cut 5 bases from V and 6 bases from J; bases unmatched to any gene: 8. The CDR3 consists of 15 residues. Method: immunoSEQ multiplex PCR; TCRdb's copy keeps in-frame clones and lacks some. The sample consists of about 50,000 clones, about 88% of them appearing once.

The starting material was blood, obtained after dendritic cell vaccination. This clonotype was sampled from a human donor with glioblastoma. V gene TRBV6-5 combines with J gene TRBJ1-2; TRBD1 matches at 11 bases. CDR3 nucleotide sequence: TGTGCCAGCAGTCGTATTGGGACAGGGGGTCATGGCTACACCTTC. Translating gives CASSRIGTGGHGYTF.